Listed here are 7 T cell receptor beta chains from one sample, sequenced in a study of shared clonotypes between healthy human individuals. This table comes from immunoSEQ multiplex PCR, and its TCRdb copy is limited to in-frame clones, with some not included. Of 400,000 or so clones listed, about 96% are singletons. Sequenced sample: memory CD8+ T cells sorted from blood. Subset denoted: CD45RO+ cells pooled with CCR7-negative TemRA cells. These receptors were collected from a man under 40 in good health.

This clone was counted once. The gene calls are TRBV9 and TRBJ2-1; TRBD2 might be the D (5 bases). V dropped 1 base and J dropped 0 bases, with 11 bases sitting between them. The V gene's germline CDR1 is SGDLS and CDR2 YYNGEE. The length of the CDR3 is 16 residues. The CDR3 sequence is CASSVTAEISYNEQFF. The CDR3 coding sequence is TGTGCCAGCAGCGTAACAGCGGAGATCTCCTACAATGAGCAGTTCTTC.

In the case of this clone: Other DNA sequences in the sample encode the same CDR3. The chain joins TRBV20-1 to TRBJ1-5; D not resolved. V lost 6 bases and J lost 4, with 7 bases in between. Germline CDR1 DFQATT, CDR2 SNEGSKA (reference sequence). This CDR3 has 11 amino acids. The CDR3 DNA follows: TGCAGTGCCCTAGGGAATCAGCCCCAGCATTTT. It specifies CSALGNQPQHF.

This clone was found once. The rearrangement joins TRBV6-5 to TRBJ1-3; D is undetermined. The CDR3 loop spans 15 amino acids. In germline, CDR1 is MNHEY, CDR2 SVGAGI. V lost 0 bases and J 4 bases, leaving 10 bases between the germline ends. The CDR3 loop is CASSYSSGKGNTIYF. CDR3 nucleotides: TGTGCCAGCAGTTACTCGTCGGGTAAAGGAAACACCATATATTTT.

V usage is TRBV2 and J usage is TRBJ1-2; D call uncertain. CDR3 length: 13 residues. Germline V gives CDR1 SNHLY, CDR2 FYNNEI. The ends were cut back, 8 bases at V and 6 bases at J, with 16 bases in the middle. The CDR3, as DNA: TGTGCCAGCCGTCGTCAGCAAGGCGATGGCTACACCTTC. It specifies CASRRQQGDGYTF.

This chain connects TRBV6-5 to TRBJ2-2, with TRBD2 matching 8 bases. The CDR3 sequence is 15 residues long. Per the germline V gene, CDR1 is MNHEY and CDR2 is SVGAGI. With V trimmed by 11 bases and J by 1 base, 9 bases remained unmatched. DNA for the CDR3: TGTGCCGTTCGGCTAACTAGCGGGAACACCGGGGAGCTGTTTTTT. This gives the protein CAVRLTSGNTGELFF.

This chain joins TRBV5-1 and TRBJ2-5, with D unclear. Germline assignment: CDR1 SGHRS and CDR2 YFSETQ. CDR3 length equals 13 residues. V gave up 2 bases and J gave up 3 bases, with 8 bases separating them. Written as DNA, the CDR3 is TGCGCCAGCAGCTTAGGACGGAAAGAGACCCAGTACTTC. Translation: CASSLGRKETQYF.

V gene TRBV9 combines with J gene TRBJ1-3; possible D gene TRBD1, 6 bases. Germline V gives CDR1 SGDLS, CDR2 YYNGEE. CDR3 size: 15 residues. V was clipped by 0 bases and J by 0 bases, with 7 bases between them. This CDR3 is CASSVAGHSGNTIYF. CDR3 nucleotides: TGTGCCAGCAGCGTAGCGGGACACTCTGGAAACACCATATATTTT.